A single sample is the source of the 13 T cell receptor beta chains below, sequenced in a study of cytomegalovirus exposure and HLA in healthy donors. The PCR had 60 Vbeta and 13 Jbeta primers. This table comes from immunoSEQ multiplex PCR, and its TCRdb copy is limited to in-frame clones, with some not included. Altogether about 81,000 clones are present, around four fifths being singletons, with the ten largest covering more than 2.5%. Sample: PBMCs. All receptors derive from a middle-aged man in good health and CMV-seropositive.

The CDR3: CASSAPLGGVETQYF. CDR3 nucleotide sequence: TGTGCCAGCAGTGCCCCCTTGGGTGGAGTAGAGACCCAGTACTTC. V is TRBV6-1 and J is TRBJ2-5; the D is unclear. Germline assignment: CDR1 MNHNS and CDR2 SASEGT. The CDR3 length is 15 residues. Trimming removed 4 bases at V and 4 bases at J, with 16 bases between.

The chain carries TRBV7-2 and TRBJ2-3; D perhaps matches TRBD2 (6 bases). Germline CDR1 and CDR2: SGHTA and FQGNSA. V was trimmed by 1 base and J by 1 base, leaving 9 bases between them. This CDR3 has 15 residues. CDR3 DNA sequence: TGTGCCAGCAGCTTAGTTCCTAGCGGCACAGATACGCAGTATTTT. This translates into CASSLVPSGTDTQYF.

This sequence joins TRBV9 and TRBJ2-3; TRBD2 agrees at 8 bases. With 0 bases clipped from V and 0 bases from J, the junction kept 6 bases outside the gene matches. The CDR3 loop spans 17 amino acids. Germline lookup yields CDR1 SGDLS and CDR2 YYNGEE. The chain's CDR3 is CASSVVSSGFSTDTQYF. The DNA for the CDR3 is TGTGCCAGCAGCGTAGTCTCTAGCGGGTTTAGCACAGATACGCAGTATTTT. The full variable domain, completed using reference TRBV9 and TRBJ2-3, is DSGVTQTPKHLITATGQRVTLRCSPRSGDLSVYWYQQSLDQGLQFLIQYYNGEERAKGNILERFSAQQFPDLHSELNLSSLELGDSALYFCASSVVSSGFSTDTQYFGPGTRLTVL.

The chain is built from TRBV6-5 and TRBJ2-1; a possible D gene is TRBD2 (5 bases). CDR1 is MNHEY and CDR2 is SVGAGI in the germline V gene. The CDR3 extends over 15 amino acids. V lost 6 bases to trimming and J lost 0 bases, with 12 bases between them. Here the CDR3 reads CASSRTSSSYNEQFF. In DNA, the CDR3 is TGTGCCAGCAGCCGGACTTCGAGCTCCTACAATGAGCAGTTCTTC.

This clone was counted between two and nine times. The gene calls are TRBV28 and TRBJ1-5; 7 nucleotides agree with TRBD1. Germline trimming cut 6 bases from V and 3 bases from J; bases unmatched to any gene: 8. CDR3 size: 15 residues. The germline CDR1 and CDR2 sequences are MDHEN and SYDVKM. The CDR3 reads CASREQGSFNQPQHF. DNA for the CDR3: TGTGCCAGCAGAGAACAGGGGAGCTTCAATCAGCCCCAGCATTTT.

The chain has TRBV19 and TRBJ2-2; 8 positions agree with TRBD1. Trimming took 6 bases from V and 2 from J; bases not matched to a gene: 2. The CDR3 contains 14 residues. CDR1 is LNHDA and CDR2 is SQIVND in the germline V gene (reference sequence). As DNA, the CDR3 is TGTGCCAGTAGGGGACAGGTAAACACCGGGGAGCTGTTTTTT. Translated: CASRGQVNTGELFF. The whole variable domain, remainder taken from reference TRBV19 and TRBJ2-2, is DGGITQSPKYLFRKEGQNVTLSCEQNLNHDAMYWYRQDPGQGLRLIYYSQIVNDFQKGDIAEGYSVSREKKESFPLTVTSAQKNPTAFYLCASRGQVNTGELFFGEGSRLTVL.

The chain is built from TRBV6-5 and TRBJ2-3, with 7 bases identical to TRBD1. Germline V lookup: CDR1 MNHEY, CDR2 SVGAGI. This CDR3 contains 16 residues. V lost 6 bases to trimming and J lost 3 bases; unmatched junction nucleotides: 12. The CDR3 spells CASRYHRGDGTDTQYF. CDR3 nucleotide sequence: TGTGCCAGCAGGTACCACAGGGGAGACGGGACAGATACGCAGTATTTT.

The rearrangement links TRBV9 to TRBJ2-3, with D hard to call. Trimming removed 1 base at V and 5 bases at J, with 26 bases between. Germline values: CDR1 SGDLS, CDR2 YYNGEE. This CDR3 region has 19 residues. CDR3 sequence: CASSVRRGVFSSELDTQYF. The CDR3 DNA reads TGTGCCAGCAGCGTACGTCGAGGCGTTTTTAGTTCCGAATTAGATACGCAGTATTTT. Drawing the rest from reference TRBV9 and TRBJ2-3, the complete variable domain is DSGVTQTPKHLITATGQRVTLRCSPRSGDLSVYWYQQSLDQGLQFLIQYYNGEERAKGNILERFSAQQFPDLHSELNLSSLELGDSALYFCASSVRRGVFSSELDTQYFGPGTRLTVL.

V gene TRBV5-1 combines with J gene TRBJ1-4, with 7 bases fitting TRBD1. The CDR3 is 15 amino acids. V shed 6 bases, J shed 7 bases, and the junction held 12 bases outside the gene matches. Per germline, CDR1 SGHRS and CDR2 YFSETQ. CDR3 sequence reads: CASTLGGDSREKLFF. The CDR3 coding sequence is TGCGCCAGCACCCTTGGAGGGGACAGTCGTGAAAAACTGTTTTTT.

The rearrangement uses TRBV11-2 and TRBJ2-3, with TRBD2 identical over 9 bases. Germline values: CDR1 SGHAT, CDR2 FQNNGV. The CDR3 has 16 residues. V trimming: 5 bases; J trimming: 2 bases; junction bases outside the gene matches: 8. CDR3 residues: CASSRGLAGPTDTQYF. DNA of the CDR3: TGTGCCAGCAGCCGGGGGCTAGCGGGACCCACAGATACGCAGTATTTT.

This clone occurred once. This rearrangement joins TRBV29-1 to TRBJ2-5; 15 bases map to TRBD2. Trimming cost V 5 bases and J 4 bases; bases outside gene matches: 2. The CDR3 sequence is 14 residues long. The germline gives CDR1 SQVTM, CDR2 ANQGSEA. CDR3 sequence reads: CSVRTSGRGETQYF. CDR3 nucleotide sequence: TGCAGCGTTAGGACTAGCGGGAGGGGAGAGACCCAGTACTTC. Combining the CDR3 with reference TRBV29-1 and TRBJ2-5 gives the whole variable domain SAVISQKPSRDICQRGTSLTIQCQVDSQVTMMFWYRQQPGQSLTLIATANQGSEATYESGFVIDKFPISRPNLTFSTLTVSNMSPEDSSIYLCSVRTSGRGETQYFGPGTRLLVL.

The chain combines TRBV6-4 with TRBJ1-5, with no clear D. V gave up 0 bases and J gave up 5 bases, with 17 bases separating them. Germline-derived CDR1 and CDR2 are MRHNA and SNTAGT. The CDR3 is made up of 17 amino acids. CDR3 amino acids: CASSDSFFLRGYQPQHF. As DNA, the CDR3 is TGTGCCAGCAGTGACTCTTTCTTCCTTCGGGGTTATCAGCCCCAGCATTTT.

The chain carries TRBV6-1 and TRBJ2-7; 13 bases align to TRBD2. Trimming removed 5 bases from V and 2 bases from J; junction bases left unmatched: 3. The CDR3 is 15 amino acids. Germline V gives CDR1 MNHNS, CDR2 SASEGT. CDR3 nucleotides: TGTGCCAGCAGTCCACTAGCGGGAGGGCCCTACGAGCAGTACTTC. It codes for CASSPLAGGPYEQYF.